This T cell receptor (beta chain) came from a study of blood T cell repertoires in COVID-19. In the study overall: Sites in the United States, Italy and Spain provided acute and convalescent COVID-19 samples.

Participants spanned ages about 18 to 95 years and resided in 20 to 30 US areas. Clinical history as reported by participants underpinned cohort assignment. The protocol was immunoSEQ multiplex PCR, while the TCRdb copy is restricted to in-frame clones and leaves out a portion. In the table there are 180,000 or so clones, around four fifths of which are singletons. In this sample, this clone turned up once. V shed 5 bases and J shed 8 bases, with 12 bases lying between them. Germline V gene data show CDR1 as MNHEY and CDR2 as SMNVEV (reference sequence). The CDR3 length is 12 residues. The sequencing input was PBMCs or T cells enriched from blood (not recorded which). This chain joins TRBV27 and TRBJ1-2; D may be TRBD1 (5 bases). The sequence came from a woman aged 45 to 65 who had recovered from COVID-19. CDR3 region: CASSTRQSGYTF. DNA of the CDR3: TGTGCCAGCAGTACACGACAGAGCGGCTACACCTTC.